The 20 T cell receptor beta chains reported below all come from one sample, sequenced in a study of beta chain features in type 1 diabetes. Study conclusions and caveats: TCRB CDR3s from Type 1 diabetes patients were moderately but significantly shorter in all four CD4+ subsets.

These receptors lack a known antigen. The isolated RNA, all of it, was reverse transcribed, so expressed TCRB transcripts were what got sequenced. TCRdb keeps only in-frame clones here, not all; method: immunoSEQ multiplex PCR. The sample carries 200,000 to 250,000 clones, approximately 16% recorded once. The sample taken for sequencing was naive CD4+ T cells from blood. The receptors derive from a man aged 25 to 45 with type 1 diabetes.

This sequence joins TRBV7-3 and TRBJ2-5; D uncertain. CDR3 length equals 13 residues. The germline V and J ends were trimmed by 2 bases and 2 bases, with 6 bases remaining between them. Germline V gene lookup returns CDR1 SGHTA and CDR2 FQGTGA. CDR3 residues: CASSLADQETQYF. The CDR3 DNA reads as TGTGCCAGCAGCTTAGCCGATCAAGAGACCCAGTACTTC.

The chain carries TRBV9 and TRBJ2-3; D gene unclear. V was clipped by 4 bases and J by 4 bases, with 7 bases between them. Germline V gene data show CDR1 as SGDLS and CDR2 as YYNGEE. The CDR3 contains 12 residues. CDR3 bases: TGTGCCAGCAGCCTCGATTCAGATACGCAGTATTTT. Protein sequence: CASSLDSDTQYF.

This clone was detected a few times. The genes are TRBV29-1 and TRBJ2-2; 7 bases align to TRBD1. The germline V gene has CDR1 SQVTM and CDR2 ANQGSEA. The CDR3 runs 13 residues. Trimming at V came to 4 bases and at J to 5 bases, leaving 4 bases not matched to a gene. The CDR3 here is CSVATGVTGELFF. DNA of the CDR3: TGCAGCGTTGCAACAGGGGTTACCGGGGAGCTGTTTTTT.

The rearrangement links TRBV7-2 to TRBJ2-7; possible D gene TRBD1, 6 bases. The V gene lost 8 bases and the J gene lost 3 bases, with 14 bases spanning the gap. CDR3 length: 13 amino acids. CDR1 and CDR2 from the germline V gene are SGHTA and FQGNSA. CDR3 sequence reads: CASGSSQGYEQYF. The CDR3 DNA sequence: TGTGCCAGCGGATCTTCACAGGGCTACGAGCAGTACTTC.

As to this clone: The sample has other DNA sequences that encode this CDR3 too. The rearrangement joins TRBV9 to TRBJ2-3, with D hard to call. The V gene's germline CDR1 is SGDLS and CDR2 YYNGEE. V was shortened by 0 bases and J by 1 base, with 6 bases between the two germline ends. The CDR3 consists of 14 residues. The CDR3: CASSVAWGTDTQYF. In DNA form, the CDR3 reads TGTGCCAGCAGCGTAGCCTGGGGCACAGATACGCAGTATTTT.

A word on this clone: This specimen includes other DNA sequences encoding the same CDR3. This sequence joins TRBV20-1 and TRBJ1-2; a possible D gene is TRBD1 (5 bases). The CDR3 runs to 11 residues. V lost 3 bases to trimming and J lost 6 bases, with 8 bases between them. Per germline, CDR1 DFQATT and CDR2 SNEGSKA (reference sequence). This chain's CDR3 is CSARRGNGYTF. The CDR3 DNA follows: TGCAGTGCTAGGAGGGGTAATGGCTACACCTTC.

This clone was found once. CDR3 residues: CASSLKGGRSYNEQFF. CDR3 DNA sequence: TGTGCCAGCAGCCTCAAAGGAGGACGATCCTACAATGAGCAGTTCTTC. V and J are TRBV9 and TRBJ2-1; possible D gene TRBD2, 5 bases. V gave up 4 bases and J gave up 1 base, with 15 bases separating them. Germline V lookup: CDR1 SGDLS, CDR2 YYNGEE. The CDR3 has 16 residues.

This chain uses TRBV20-1 with TRBJ1-1; D remains ambiguous. There are 10 residues in the CDR3. The V end lost 6 bases, the J end lost 6 bases, and 8 bases lay between the germline ends. CDR1 DFQATT and CDR2 SNEGSKA come from the germline V gene (reference sequence). The CDR3 is CSARKAEAFF. The CDR3 DNA follows: TGCAGTGCCCGGAAAGCTGAAGCTTTCTTT.

In its sample, this clone was seen a few times. The gene calls are TRBV29-1 and TRBJ2-7, with TRBD2 as a possible D gene (6 bases). CDR1 is SQVTM, CDR2 ANQGSEA, per germline. V was cut by 6 bases and J by 1 base, with 13 bases left in between. The CDR3 is 13 residues long. The DNA of the CDR3 is TGCAGCGTGAAACCGGGACTTTCCTACGAGCAGTACTTC. This codes for CSVKPGLSYEQYF.

The chain joins TRBV9 to TRBJ2-3, with 7 bases that match TRBD2. After removal of 0 bases from V and 0 bases from J, the junction contained 4 bases not matched to a gene. This CDR3 is built from 16 residues. CDR1 is SGDLS, CDR2 YYNGEE, per germline. In nucleotides, the CDR3 is TGTGCCAGCAGCGTAGAGGCGGGAGTAAGCACAGATACGCAGTATTTT. It encodes CASSVEAGVSTDTQYF.

This clone was observed a handful of times. The rearrangement uses TRBV29-1 and TRBJ2-4, with a weak D call TRBD1 (6 bases). CDR1 is SQVTM, CDR2 ANQGSEA, per germline. The germline V and J ends were trimmed by 0 bases and 11 bases, with 23 bases remaining between them. The length of the CDR3 is 16 residues. As DNA, the CDR3 is TGCAGCGTTGAAGATAGGGCTACCGGGACACGGGGCTTTCAGTACTTC. Translated, it gives CSVEDRATGTRGFQYF.

This clone was recorded a few times. The chain uses TRBV28 and TRBJ2-7, with D possibly being TRBD2 (5 bases). V was shortened by 4 bases and J by 3 bases, with 13 bases between the two germline ends. The CDR3 totals 14 residues. Germline lookup yields CDR1 MDHEN and CDR2 SYDVKM. CDR3 protein: CASSSGDGLYEQYF. The DNA of the CDR3 is TGTGCCAGCAGTTCCGGTGACGGACTCTACGAGCAGTACTTC.

The chain uses TRBV7-2 and TRBJ2-2, with 7 bases matching TRBD1. The CDR3 has 13 amino acids. Per the germline V gene, CDR1 is SGHTA and CDR2 is FQGNSA. V lost 6 bases, J lost 6 bases, and 4 bases stayed unmatched. The CDR3 reads CASRQGQAGELFF. Written as DNA, the CDR3 is TGTGCCAGCAGACAGGGGCAGGCCGGGGAGCTGTTTTTT.

This clone was counted between two and nine times. The J gene is TRBJ2-7, the V gene TRBV30; 11 bases line up with TRBD2. Per germline, CDR1 GTSNPN and CDR2 SVGIG (reference sequence). J gave up 7 bases and V 7 bases, and 12 bases lay outside the gene matches. CDR3 length equals 14 residues. The CDR3 sequence: CASQTSGMMGEQYF. The CDR3 DNA follows: TGTGCCTCTCAGACTAGCGGGATGATGGGGGAGCAGTACTTC.

This clone was found a few times. This sequence joins TRBV7-2 and TRBJ2-6; no clear D. The V gene's germline CDR1 is SGHTA and CDR2 FQGNSA. The length of the CDR3 is 15 residues. With 5 bases removed from V and 3 bases from J, the gap between germline ends came to 11 bases. The CDR3 protein is CASSRESSGANVLTF. DNA for the CDR3: TGTGCCAGCAGCCGCGAATCAAGTGGGGCCAACGTCCTGACTTTC.

In DNA, the CDR3 is TGTGCCTGGGGCTCCGAGGGAACTGAAGCTTTCTTT. This sequence encodes CAWGSEGTEAFF. The chain recombines TRBV30 with TRBJ1-1, with D unresolved. With 5 bases removed from V and 5 bases from J, the gap between germline ends came to 12 bases. CDR3 length equals 12 residues. CDR1 and CDR2 (germline): GTSNPN, SVGIG (reference sequence). The complete variable domain, with remaining parts taken from reference TRBV30 and TRBJ1-1, reads SQTIHQWPATLVQPVGSPLSLECTVEGTSNPNLYWYRQAAGRGLQLLFYSVGIGQISSEVPQNLSASRPQDRQFILSSKKLLLSDSGFYLCAWGSEGTEAFFGQGTRLTVV.

The rearrangement links TRBV25-1 to TRBJ2-3; TRBD2 is a possible D gene (5 bases). The V end was cut by 1 base, the J end by 2 bases, with 10 bases between. The CDR3 is made up of 15 amino acids. Germline assignment: CDR1 MGHDK and CDR2 SYGVNS. The DNA of the CDR3 is TGTGCCAGCAGTGAATCTGCGGGCGTCACAGATACGCAGTATTTT. This sequence encodes CASSESAGVTDTQYF.

This CDR3 is CASSRNGALAAYEQYF. DNA for the CDR3: TGTGCCAGCAGCCGAAATGGGGCCTTAGCTGCCTACGAGCAGTACTTC. The chain links TRBV7-6 to TRBJ2-7, with D maybe TRBD1 (5 bases). Germline V gene lookup returns CDR1 SGHVS and CDR2 FNYEAQ. This CDR3 region has 16 residues. Trimming took off 5 bases at V and 2 bases at J, with 19 bases between the two ends.

The chain is built from TRBV9 and TRBJ2-7; D remains ambiguous. The CDR3 spans 14 residues. V gave up 3 bases and J gave up 1 base, with 11 bases separating them. Germline CDR1 reads SGDLS; CDR2 reads YYNGEE. The CDR3, as DNA: TGTGCCAGCAGCGGGACGGACCAATCCTACGAGCAGTACTTC. Translating it yields CASSGTDQSYEQYF.

Only a few counts were recorded for this clone. J is TRBJ2-1 and V is TRBV4-2; TRBD1 agrees at 8 bases. With 0 bases clipped from V and 8 bases from J, the junction kept 6 bases outside the gene matches. This CDR3 has 15 residues. From germline, CDR1 is LGHNA and CDR2 YNFKEQ. CDR3: CASSQDAGQGDEQFF. The CDR3 DNA reads TGTGCCAGCAGCCAAGATGCTGGACAGGGCGATGAGCAGTTCTTC.